The text below deals with one T cell receptor beta chain. This sample is part of a study of blood T cell repertoires in COVID-19. Study at large: Sites in the United States, Italy and Spain provided acute and convalescent COVID-19 samples. PBMCs, B-cell-depleted T cells, or T cells provided the cDNA or gDNA that made up the material.

The trim removed 6 bases at V and 9 bases at J, leaving 17 bases unmatched. The germline V gene has CDR1 SGHRS and CDR2 YFSETQ. The length of the CDR3 is 18 residues. Repertoires were generated with immunoSEQ multiplex PCR, while TCRdb's copy carries only in-frame clones and drops some. The repertoire has about 170,000 clones, roughly 91% of them found once; the top ten carry more than 2%. Sequencing was carried out using peripheral blood. This clonotype was sampled from a man aged 50-60 years who had recovered from COVID-19. The chain is built from TRBV5-1 and TRBJ2-1; the match to TRBD2 covers 14 bases. The CDR3 nucleotides are TGCGCCAGCAAACCCACTACCGGGACTAGCGGGGGAAGGGGTGAGCAGTTCTTC. As protein: CASKPTTGTSGGRGEQFF. Filled out from reference TRBV5-1 and TRBJ2-1, the complete variable domain reads KAGVTQTPRYLIKTRGQQVTLSCSPISGHRSVSWYQQTPGQGLQFLFEYFSETQRNKGNFPGRFSGRQFSNSRSEMNVSTLELGDSALYLCASKPTTGTSGGRGEQFFGPGTRLTVL.